Listed here are 22 T cell receptor beta chains from one sample, sequenced in a study of cytomegalovirus exposure and HLA in healthy donors. PCR involved 60 Vbeta and 13 Jbeta primers. The method was immunoSEQ multiplex PCR; TCRdb's version includes in-frame clones alone and lacks a portion of them. The table shows 100,000 to 150,000 clones, with 80% occurring only once. The sequenced sample was PBMCs. These receptors were taken from a man aged 30 to 39 in good health and CMV-seropositive.

The V and J genes are TRBV6-4 and TRBJ1-1; no clear D gene. The length of the CDR3 is 13 residues. Between the trimmed V and J ends, which lost 3 bases and 9 bases, there was a span of 14 bases. CDR1 and CDR2 from the germline V gene are MRHNA and SNTAGT. The CDR3 sequence is CASSEGRRTQAFF. The CDR3, as DNA: TGTGCCAGCAGTGAAGGTCGGAGGACCCAAGCTTTCTTT.

The rearrangement joins TRBV5-4 to TRBJ2-1, with 7 bases identical to TRBD2. V lost 4 bases to trimming and J lost 5 bases; unmatched junction nucleotides: 6. Germline CDR1 reads SGHNT; CDR2 reads YYREEE (reference sequence). The CDR3 spans 14 residues. The CDR3 DNA follows: TGTGCCAGCAGCCGCGGGGGTACGGACAATGAGCAGTTCTTC. This sequence encodes CASSRGGTDNEQFF.

This clone appeared a single time. J is TRBJ2-5 and V is TRBV5-6; 8 bases agree with TRBD1. V was clipped by 4 bases and J by 5 bases; unmatched bases: 7. Germline V lookup: CDR1 SGHDT, CDR2 YYEEEE. The CDR3 has 14 amino acids. For the CDR3, the DNA is TGTGCCAGCAGCACGACAGGGGACGGGGAGACCCAGTACTTC. Its protein is CASSTTGDGETQYF.

This clone has only a few counts. The CDR3 here is CASKFEGHTNSPLHF. CDR3 nucleotides: TGTGCCAGCAAATTTGAGGGACACACAAATTCACCCCTCCACTTT. The gene calls are TRBV2 and TRBJ1-6; D is perhaps TRBD1 (6 bases). The CDR3 has 15 residues. V was trimmed by 7 bases and J by 7 bases, leaving 17 bases between them. Per the germline V gene, CDR1 is SNHLY and CDR2 is FYNNEI.

The V gene is TRBV11-2, the J gene TRBJ2-3; a weak D match, TRBD2 (6 bases). Germline CDR1 is SGHAT and CDR2 is FQNNGV. Trimming pared 1 base from V and 3 bases from J, leaving 14 bases between. CDR3 length equals 16 residues. The CDR3 DNA reads TGTGCCAGCAGCTTAGTCGGGGGTAGCAATACAGATACGCAGTATTTT. Its translation: CASSLVGGSNTDTQYF. Full variable domain (missing parts from reference TRBV11-2 and TRBJ2-3): EAGVAQSPRYKIIEKRQSVAFWCNPISGHATLYWYQQILGQGPKLLIQFQNNGVVDDSQLPKDRFSAERLKGVDSTLKIQPAKLEDSAVYLCASSLVGGSNTDTQYFGPGTRLTVL.

This clone was seen a single time. This chain connects TRBV7-6 to TRBJ2-7, with D possibly TRBD2 on 6 matching bases. The CDR3 totals 15 residues. The germline V gene has CDR1 SGHVS and CDR2 FNYEAQ. V lost 5 bases and J 0 bases, leaving 14 bases between the germline ends. CDR3 DNA: TGTGCCAGCAGCCCCGGGACTTCCAGCTCCTACGAGCAGTACTTC. Protein sequence: CASSPGTSSSYEQYF.

V gene TRBV7-9 combines with J gene TRBJ1-5; D possibly corresponds to TRBD1 (5 bases). From germline, CDR1 is SEHNR and CDR2 FQNEAQ (reference sequence). V lost 2 bases, J lost 7 bases, and 15 bases lay in between. The CDR3 totals 15 residues. CDR3 residues: CASSLTRAEGQPQHF. CDR3 bases: TGTGCCAGCAGCTTAACGAGAGCGGAGGGGCAGCCCCAGCATTTT.

The count of this clone is one. The chain recombines TRBV9 with TRBJ1-6; D possibly corresponds to TRBD1 (5 bases). The ends were cut back, 4 bases at V and 10 bases at J, with 12 bases in the middle. This CDR3 spans 13 amino acids. The germline CDR1 and CDR2 sequences are SGDLS and YYNGEE. The CDR3 reads CASSPRGDSPLHF. The CDR3 bases are TGTGCCAGCAGCCCTCGGGGGGACTCACCCCTCCACTTT.

The V and J genes are TRBV29-1 and TRBJ2-7, with 8 bases fitting TRBD1. Germline CDR1 is SQVTM and CDR2 is ANQGSEA. With 7 bases clipped from V and 5 bases from J, the junction kept 10 bases outside the gene matches. The CDR3 runs to 13 residues. CDR3: CSGLRTGYNEQYF. The CDR3 nucleotides are TGCAGCGGCCTACGGACAGGGTACAACGAGCAGTACTTC.

The V gene is TRBV18, the J gene TRBJ2-3; 9 nucleotides agree with TRBD2. The CDR3 runs to 14 residues. Unmatched junction bases numbered 3, after V lost 7 bases and J lost 1 base. In germline, CDR1 is KGHSH, CDR2 LQKENI. CDR3 in amino acids: CASYRTSGTDTQYF. In DNA form, the CDR3 reads TGTGCCAGCTATAGGACTAGCGGCACAGATACGCAGTATTTT.

This chain uses TRBV4-1 with TRBJ1-2; no clear D. The CDR3 extends over 13 amino acids. Between the trimmed V and J ends, which lost 1 base and 7 bases, there was a span of 10 bases. The V gene's germline CDR1 is MGHRA and CDR2 YSYEKL. Here the CDR3 DNA reads TGCGCCAGCAGCCAAGCGGGTGACGCTGGCTACACCTTC. Translation gives CASSQAGDAGYTF.

This clone turned up a few times. This chain joins TRBV27 and TRBJ1-1; no clear D gene. The ends were cut back, 6 bases at V and 2 bases at J, with 10 bases in the middle. CDR1 and CDR2 (germline): MNHEY, SMNVEV (reference sequence). The CDR3 sequence is 13 residues long. CDR3 region: CASRAIPNTEAFF. The CDR3 DNA reads TGTGCCAGCAGAGCTATCCCCAACACTGAAGCTTTCTTT.

V usage is TRBV7-3 and J usage is TRBJ1-2; D call uncertain. The V gene's germline CDR1 is SGHTA and CDR2 FQGTGA. The CDR3 has 12 residues. Trimming took off 10 bases at V and 5 bases at J, with 14 bases between the two ends. CDR3: CATPAGGYGYTF. The CDR3 region has the DNA TGTGCCACCCCGGCAGGTGGGTATGGCTACACCTTC.

V is TRBV6-5 and J is TRBJ2-7, with TRBD1 matching over 8 bases. CDR3 length: 11 amino acids. Germline-derived CDR1 and CDR2 are MNHEY and SVGAGI. J lost 13 bases, V lost 2 bases, and 4 bases had no gene match. CDR3 DNA sequence: TGTGCCAGCAGTTACGCGGACAGGGAATACTTC. This codes for CASSYADREYF.

The V and J genes are TRBV25-1 and TRBJ2-1; 9 bases line up with TRBD1. The CDR3 consists of 16 residues. Per the germline V gene, CDR1 is MGHDK and CDR2 is SYGVNS. The V segment lost 1 base and the J segment 5 bases; nucleotides outside the gene matches: 6. The CDR3 spells CASSESNRGLDNEQFF. In nucleotides, the CDR3 is TGTGCCAGCAGTGAATCTAACAGGGGGCTGGACAATGAGCAGTTCTTC.

The chain is built from TRBV7-9 and TRBJ2-3, with 7 bases matching TRBD1. This CDR3 is 17 amino acids long. Germline CDR1 reads SEHNR; CDR2 reads FQNEAQ (reference sequence). Unmatched junction bases numbered 13, after V lost 4 bases and J lost 3 bases. CDR3 residues: CASSYPLVRGQTDTQYF. CDR3 nucleotides: TGTGCCAGCAGCTACCCCTTAGTGAGGGGGCAAACAGATACGCAGTATTTT.

The J gene is TRBJ1-2, the V gene TRBV19; no reliable D call. There are 14 residues in the CDR3. The ends were cut back, 4 bases at V and 2 bases at J, with 11 bases in the middle. Germline V CDR1 and CDR2: LNHDA, SQIVND (reference sequence). This CDR3 reads CASSKLLGNYGYTF. The CDR3 DNA is TGTGCCAGTAGTAAACTACTTGGAAACTATGGCTACACCTTC.

V and J are TRBV5-4 and TRBJ2-3; TRBD1 matches 7 bases. CDR1 is SGHNT and CDR2 is YYREEE in the germline V gene (reference sequence). The CDR3 spans 14 residues. Losses at the gene ends were 4 bases for V and 2 bases for J; bases not matched to a gene: 4. In DNA form, the CDR3 reads TGTGCCAGCAGCCTTGACAGGGCCACAGATACGCAGTATTTT. Translating it yields CASSLDRATDTQYF.

CDR3 in amino acids: CASSYGGTGYNEQFF. In DNA form, the CDR3 reads TGTGCCAGCAGTTACGGTGGGACAGGGTACAATGAGCAGTTCTTC. The chain combines TRBV6-6 with TRBJ2-1; 9 bases are a match to TRBD1. The CDR3 extends over 15 amino acids. The V and J ends lost 2 bases and 4 bases, in that order; junction bases with no gene match: 3. Germline V gene sequence: CDR1 MNHNY, CDR2 SVGAGI (reference sequence).

This clone was counted between two and nine times. CDR3 bases: TGTGCCAGCAGCCCCCGGGACAGTAACACTGAAGCTTTCTTT. Translated, it gives CASSPRDSNTEAFF. The chain links TRBV7-9 to TRBJ1-1, with TRBD1 identical over 7 bases. The CDR3 has 14 residues. Trimming at V came to 5 bases and at J to 2 bases, leaving 5 bases not matched to a gene. CDR1 and CDR2 (germline): SEHNR, FQNEAQ (reference sequence).

Only one count was recorded for this clone. J is TRBJ1-1 and V is TRBV9; tentative D call: TRBD1 (5 bases). The V end was cut by 3 bases, the J end by 0 bases, with 12 bases between. Germline lookup yields CDR1 SGDLS and CDR2 YYNGEE. The CDR3 length is 15 residues. This CDR3 is CASSGGGSMNTEAFF. In DNA form, the CDR3 reads TGTGCCAGCAGCGGGGGGGGAAGTATGAACACTGAAGCTTTCTTT.

The chain combines TRBV7-9 with TRBJ2-1; D gene uncertain. CDR1 is SEHNR and CDR2 is FQNEAQ in the germline V gene (reference sequence). V lost 5 bases and J lost 0, with 11 bases in between. This CDR3 contains 15 residues. CDR3 nucleotides: TGTGCCAGCAGCCTTACGACTCCCTCCTACAATGAGCAGTTCTTC. Translated, it gives CASSLTTPSYNEQFF.